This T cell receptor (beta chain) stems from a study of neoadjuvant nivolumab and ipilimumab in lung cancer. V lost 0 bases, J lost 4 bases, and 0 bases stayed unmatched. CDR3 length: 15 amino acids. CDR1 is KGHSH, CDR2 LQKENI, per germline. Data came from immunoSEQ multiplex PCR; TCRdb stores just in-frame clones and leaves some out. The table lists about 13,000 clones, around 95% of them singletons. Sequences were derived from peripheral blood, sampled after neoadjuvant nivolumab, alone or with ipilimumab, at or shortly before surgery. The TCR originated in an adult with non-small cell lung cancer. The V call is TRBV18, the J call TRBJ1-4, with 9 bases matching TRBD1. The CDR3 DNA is TGTGCCAGCTCACCACCGGGACAGGGTAATGAAAAACTGTTTTTT. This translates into CASSPPGQGNEKLFF.